The entry below gives a single T cell receptor (beta chain) sequence along with its context. Antigen unknown. The data stem from a study of cytomegalovirus exposure and HLA in healthy donors. The overall study: In a previous analysis, approximately 110 million unique TCR beta sequences were found from 150 million to 200 million T cells.

This CDR3 spans 15 amino acids. Between the trimmed V and J ends, which lost 0 bases and 2 bases, there was a span of 11 bases. CDR1 and CDR2 from the germline V gene are SGDLS and YYNGEE. Study-wide points: Sequencing likely produced, as an artifact, a cluster of highly shared sequence variants. Most TCR sequences were uncommon, yet certain public TCRs appeared in many donors. Several V segments, TRBV6-2 and TRBV6-3 among them, could not be told apart and were dropped.

Primers for the PCR totalled 60 Vbeta and 13 Jbeta. TCRdb's table, derived via immunoSEQ multiplex PCR, lists solely in-frame clones and lacks some. The sample lists around 94,000 clones, around 69% occurring once. Sequenced sample: PBMCs. The chain uses TRBV9 and TRBJ2-5, with a weak D call TRBD2 (6 bases). The receptor's source is a woman in her fifties or sixties in good health and CMV-seropositive. CDR3 bases: TGTGCCAGCAGCGTAGCTGGAAGCGGGCAAGAGACCCAGTACTTC. Its protein product is CASSVAGSGQETQYF.